This entry describes one T cell receptor (beta chain). This sample is part of a study of T cells in Graves' hyperthyroidism and ophthalmopathy. Amplification of TCR beta CDR3 regions used RNA as the template. Using the HTBI primer set, a first-round RT-PCR was run on the TCR CDR3. MiXCR was run by TCRdb on the multiplex PCR reads, yielding one entry per CDR3 protein. The sample gives approximately 600,000 distinct CDR3 sequences, about a sixth of which show up once; around 4% is in the top ten. After removal of 6 bases from V and 5 bases from J, the junction contained 8 bases not matched to a gene. The CDR3 totals 14 residues.

V gene TRBV12-3 or TRBV12-4 combines with J gene TRBJ2-5, with 8 nucleotides matching TRBD1. This sequence was found in a woman in her 30s with Graves' hyperthyroidism. Sequenced: blood. The CDR3 bases are TGTGCCAGCAGAACCGGACAGGGATGGGAGACCCAGTACTTC. Translation gives CASRTGQGWETQYF.